This note documents a single TCR beta chain sequence. Antigen unknown. A second PCR of 7 to 11 cycles used a sample-barcoded 5' primer and a J-beta primer mix. Each cDNA molecule carried a tag from a template-switch adaptor that contained 12 random nucleotides. Each CDR3 protein gets one entry after TCRdb re-called the 5' RACE reads with MiXCR. The top ten hold roughly 23% of the sample, which has some 1.8 million distinct CDR3 sequences, approximately 39% seen once. This entry comes from a study of blood T cells in healthy people across ages. Findings and limits, study-wide: Unsorted PBMCs blocked a conclusive comparison of naive and antigen-experienced cells. Strong correlation linked observed beta diversity and percent naive T cells.

Trimming removed 7 bases from V and 1 base from J, with 22 bases in between. The CDR3 length is 17 residues. Germline V lookup: CDR1 SGHAT, CDR2 FQNNGV. At least 5.5 micrograms of total RNA were extracted per sample. The chain recombines TRBV11-2 with TRBJ1-1, with D unresolved. The source is a human donor in good health. Sequencing was done on a sample of blood. The CDR3 nucleotides are TGTGCCAGCACGCAGGCTATGGCCGAGAGCTGGAACACTGAAGCTTTCTTT. Amino acid sequence: CASTQAMAESWNTEAFF. Filled out from reference TRBV11-2 and TRBJ1-1, the complete variable domain reads EAGVAQSPRYKIIEKRQSVAFWCNPISGHATLYWYQQILGQGPKLLIQFQNNGVVDDSQLPKDRFSAERLKGVDSTLKIQPAKLEDSAVYLCASTQAMAESWNTEAFFGQGTRLTVV.